The rows below give T cell receptor beta chains drawn from one sample of a study of cytomegalovirus exposure and HLA in healthy donors. Assay: immunoSEQ multiplex PCR; the TCRdb copy retains only in-frame clones and omits some. The table lists 200,000 to 250,000 clones, over 65% of them singletons, with approximately 2.6% in the top ten. Sequencing was done on a sample of PBMCs. The receptors derive from a woman in her fifties or sixties in good health and CMV-seropositive. The CDR3 runs from the conserved cysteine through the conserved F or W. Fields, in order: D gene, V gene, J gene, CDR3 DNA, CDR3 protein. The D gene is left open where the match is weak.

-	TRBV4-2	TRBJ2-4	TGTGCCAGCAGCCAAGGTGACGGGGAAAACATTCAGTACTTC	CASSQGDGENIQYF
TRBD1	TRBV7-9	TRBJ1-4	TGTGCCAGCAGCTTAGGCCTGGGACAGATTAATGAAAAACTGTTTTTT	CASSLGLGQINEKLFF
-	TRBV19	TRBJ1-2	TGTGCCAGTAGTACGCAGGCAACAGGGTGGGAATATGGCTACACCTTC	CASSTQATGWEYGYTF
-	TRBV4-2	TRBJ1-4	TGTGCCAGCAGCCAAGACAGACTTACGGGGTCTAATGAAAAACTGTTTTTT	CASSQDRLTGSNEKLFF
TRBD1	TRBV5-5	TRBJ1-1	TGTGCCAGCAGCCCGGGACAGGGGTACACTGAAGCTTTCTTT	CASSPGQGYTEAFF
TRBD1	TRBV4-1	TRBJ2-7	TGCGCCAGCAGCCAAGAAAAGACAGGGGGCCTATACGAGCAGTACTTC	CASSQEKTGGLYEQYF
-	TRBV5-4	TRBJ2-2	TGTGCCAGCAGCTTGGATGGGGCGGGGACCGGGGAGCTGTTTTTT	CASSLDGAGTGELFF
TRBD2	TRBV2	TRBJ2-5	TGTGCCAGCAGGGGACTAGCAAGAAAAGAGACCCAGTACTTC	CASRGLARKETQYF
-	TRBV5-5	TRBJ2-1	TGTGCCAGCAGCTCCTCGCCAAGCCCAAATGAGCAGTTCTTC	CASSSSPSPNEQFF
TRBD1	TRBV30	TRBJ2-4	TGTGCCTGGAGCACAGGGGGCGAAAACATTCAGTACTTC	CAWSTGGENIQYF
TRBD1	TRBV19	TRBJ1-2	TGTGCCAGTACCCCAGACAGGGATGGCTATGGCTACACCTTC	CASTPDRDGYGYTF
TRBD1	TRBV11-2	TRBJ2-5	TGTGCCAGCAGCTTAAGGGGGACAGTACAAGAGACCCAGTACTTC	CASSLRGTVQETQYF
-	TRBV20-1	TRBJ1-1	TGCAGTGCTAGAGGAGGGACTGAAGCTTTCTTT	CSARGGTEAFF
-	TRBV7-2	TRBJ2-7	TGTGCCAGCAGCTTGACGCCAGGGTCCTACGAGCAGTACTTC	CASSLTPGSYEQYF
-	TRBV28	TRBJ2-5	TGTGCCAGCAGTTTGATCCCAGGGGCCACACTCCAAGAGACCCAGTACTTC	CASSLIPGATLQETQYF
-	TRBV9	TRBJ2-5	TGTGCCAGCAGCCCCAGGGGCGGGCTCCAAGAGACCCAGTACTTC	CASSPRGGLQETQYF
-	TRBV12-5	TRBJ2-1	TGTGCTAGTGGTCCCCCCCACAGTAACTACAATGAGCAGTTCTTC	CASGPPHSNYNEQFF
TRBD2	TRBV6-5	TRBJ2-1	TGTGCCAGCAGTTCTCAGAGACTAGCGGGAAACAATGAGCAGTTCTTC	CASSSQRLAGNNEQFF
-	TRBV4-2	TRBJ1-1	TGTGCCAGCAGCCAAGACCCCAGGGGTACTGAAGCTTTCTTT	CASSQDPRGTEAFF
-	TRBV27	TRBJ2-2	TGTGCCAGCAGTTTTGGCAGGGGCCCTAACACCGGGGAGCTGTTTTTT	CASSFGRGPNTGELFF
-	TRBV2	TRBJ2-5	TGTGCCAGCAGTCTAGAGTTGGCGGAGACCCAGTACTTC	CASSLELAETQYF